One sample yielded the 9 T cell receptor beta chains listed below, sequenced in a study of blood T cell repertoires in COVID-19. Sequencing used immunoSEQ multiplex PCR; TCRdb keeps in-frame clones, though not all of them. The table has about 270,000 clones, 75% to 90% seen once. The specimen was PBMCs or T cells enriched from blood (not recorded which). These TCRs come from a woman aged 25 to 39 with acute COVID-19.

The J gene is TRBJ2-1, the V gene TRBV7-9; possibly TRBD2 for D (6 bases). Germline loops: CDR1 SEHNR, CDR2 FQNEAQ (reference sequence). The CDR3 is 14 amino acids. Trimming took 5 bases from V and 10 from J, leaving 18 bases between them. The CDR3 spells CASSATQGLREQFF. DNA for the CDR3: TGTGCCAGCAGCGCGACTCAAGGACTAAGGGAGCAGTTCTTC. Filled out from reference TRBV7-9 and TRBJ2-1, the complete variable domain reads DTGVSQNPRHKITKRGQNVTFRCDPISEHNRLYWYRQTLGQGPEFLTYFQNEAQLEKSRLLSDRFSAERPKGSFSTLEIQRTEQGDSAMYLCASSATQGLREQFFGPGTRLTVL.

The chain uses TRBV4-1 and TRBJ2-7, with TRBD1 matching 9 bases. The CDR3 covers 15 residues. Trimming took 1 base from V and 5 from J; bases not matched to a gene: 6. Per germline, CDR1 MGHRA and CDR2 YSYEKL. CDR3 nucleotide sequence: TGCGCCAGCAGCCAAGCGTGGACAGGGGTCCACGAGCAGTACTTC. This codes for CASSQAWTGVHEQYF.

The rearrangement joins TRBV10-3 to TRBJ2-1; no definite D call. This CDR3 region has 14 residues. CDR1 and CDR2 (germline): ENHRY, SYGVKD. V was clipped by 0 bases and J by 3 bases, with 6 bases between them. The CDR3 DNA reads TGTGCCATCAGTGAGTCTGGAGACTACAATGAGCAGTTCTTC. This sequence encodes CAISESGDYNEQFF.

The J gene is TRBJ1-6, the V gene TRBV20-1, with D possibly TRBD1 on 6 matching bases. The germline CDR1 and CDR2 sequences are DFQATT and SNEGSKA (reference sequence). Trimming removed 3 bases from V and 8 bases from J, with 11 bases in between. The length of the CDR3 is 13 residues. This CDR3 reads CSASQGPDSPLHF. The CDR3 DNA reads as TGCAGTGCTAGTCAGGGGCCCGATTCACCCCTCCACTTT.

This chain links TRBV28 with TRBJ2-2; possibly TRBD2 for D (6 bases). The germline V gene encodes CDR1 MDHEN and CDR2 SYDVKM. The CDR3 has 14 residues. The ends were cut back, 6 bases at V and 1 base at J, with 9 bases in the middle. CDR3 DNA: TGTGCCAGCAGGGCGGGACGGAACACCGGGGAGCTGTTTTTT. Residues: CASRAGRNTGELFF.

The rearrangement uses TRBV18 and TRBJ1-1; 8 positions agree with TRBD1. V shed 3 bases, J shed 3 bases, and the junction held 3 bases outside the gene matches. Germline CDR1 is KGHSH and CDR2 is LQKENI. This CDR3 is built from 14 residues. In DNA, the CDR3 is TGTGCCAGCTCACCGGAGGACAGGGACACTGAAGCTTTCTTT. Encoded protein: CASSPEDRDTEAFF.

J is TRBJ1-5 and V is TRBV20-1; D is undetermined. V dropped 3 bases and J dropped 6 bases, with 18 bases sitting between them. There are 15 residues in the CDR3. The V gene's germline CDR1 is DFQATT and CDR2 SNEGSKA (reference sequence). Here the CDR3 reads CSASRTDNPGQPQHF. The CDR3 DNA reads as TGCAGTGCTAGTCGAACCGACAACCCTGGTCAGCCCCAGCATTTT.

J is TRBJ1-5 and V is TRBV28; possible D gene TRBD1, 5 bases. The CDR3 has 15 amino acids. CDR1 is MDHEN, CDR2 SYDVKM, per germline. V was pared by 5 bases and J by 0 bases, with 11 bases between. The CDR3 nucleotides read TGTGCCAGCAGTCCCCGCGGGGGTAGCAATCAGCCCCAGCATTTT. It yields the protein CASSPRGGSNQPQHF.

The chain couples TRBV5-4 to TRBJ1-4, with D possibly being TRBD1 (5 bases). Trimming cost V 3 bases and J 8 bases, with 17 bases left between them. This CDR3 contains 15 residues. Germline CDR1 reads SGHNT; CDR2 reads YYREEE (reference sequence). This CDR3 is CASSSGGRGEEKLFF. The CDR3 bases are TGTGCCAGCAGCTCGGGGGGGAGGGGAGAGGAAAAACTGTTTTTT. Looking up the rest from reference TRBV5-4 and TRBJ1-4 gives the full variable domain: ETGVTQSPTHLIKTRGQQVTLRCSSQSGHNTVSWYQQALGQGPQFIFQYYREEENGRGNFPPRFSGLQFPNYSSELNVNALELDDSALYLCASSSGGRGEEKLFFGSGTQLSVL.